The 17 T cell receptor beta chains reported below all come from one sample, sequenced in a study of technical replicates of blood from a few donors. Assay used: immunoSEQ multiplex PCR; TCRdb lists only in-frame clones, some missing. The table shows almost 90,000 clones, with approximately 95% occurring only once. Sequences were obtained from T cells isolated from PBMCs. The receptors shown here come from a human donor in good health.

The V and J genes are TRBV27 and TRBJ2-1; 11 bases map to TRBD2. This CDR3 comprises 14 residues. Trimming at V came to 5 bases and at J to 3 bases, leaving 0 bases not matched to a gene. The germline gives CDR1 MNHEY, CDR2 SMNVEV (reference sequence). CDR3 amino acids: CASSLAGGYNEQFF. The CDR3 nucleotides read TGTGCCAGCAGTCTAGCGGGAGGCTACAATGAGCAGTTCTTC.

This sequence joins TRBV7-9 and TRBJ2-7; a possible D gene is TRBD1 (6 bases). Germline V gene lookup returns CDR1 SEHNR and CDR2 FQNEAQ (reference sequence). The CDR3 totals 15 residues. V was cut by 4 bases and J by 3 bases, with 16 bases left in between. CDR3 loop: CASSWVGQPNYEQYF. The CDR3 region has the DNA TGTGCCAGCAGCTGGGTCGGACAGCCAAACTACGAGCAGTACTTC. The whole variable domain, remainder taken from reference TRBV7-9 and TRBJ2-7, is DTGVSQNPRHKITKRGQNVTFRCDPISEHNRLYWYRQTLGQGPEFLTYFQNEAQLEKSRLLSDRFSAERPKGSFSTLEIQRTEQGDSAMYLCASSWVGQPNYEQYFGPGTRLTVT.

The chain has TRBV2 and TRBJ2-1, with a possible D match to TRBD2 (5 bases). From germline, CDR1 is SNHLY and CDR2 FYNNEI. V shed 8 bases and J shed 0 bases, with 8 bases lying between them. CDR3 length equals 13 residues. CDR3 DNA sequence: TGTGCCAGCTACAGCGGCTCCTACAATGAGCAGTTCTTC. It translates to CASYSGSYNEQFF.

The J gene is TRBJ2-5, the V gene TRBV10-3; tentatively, D is TRBD1 (6 bases). V shed 0 bases and J shed 5 bases, with 13 bases lying between them. From germline, CDR1 is ENHRY and CDR2 SYGVKD. The CDR3 spans 15 residues. CDR3 in amino acids: CAISESIGTRETQYF. In DNA form, the CDR3 reads TGTGCCATCAGTGAGTCGATAGGGACAAGGGAGACCCAGTACTTC.

This rearrangement joins TRBV6-5 to TRBJ2-7; 8 positions match TRBD2. This CDR3 has 12 amino acids. The V segment lost 10 bases and the J segment 5 bases; nucleotides outside the gene matches: 7. Germline V gene sequence: CDR1 MNHEY, CDR2 SVGAGI. The CDR3 sequence is CATGGGVDEQYF. CDR3 DNA sequence: TGTGCCACCGGGGGGGGAGTCGACGAGCAGTACTTC.

V gene TRBV7-9 combines with J gene TRBJ2-2; 8 bases agree with TRBD2. CDR1 SEHNR and CDR2 FQNEAQ come from the germline V gene (reference sequence). Losses at the gene ends were 6 bases for V and 5 bases for J; bases not matched to a gene: 11. This CDR3 contains 16 residues. The CDR3 region is CASSLVEREFTGELFF. For the CDR3, the DNA is TGTGCCAGCAGTTTGGTCGAGCGGGAGTTTACCGGGGAGCTGTTTTTT.

V is TRBV29-1 and J is TRBJ1-2; 7 bases fit TRBD1. Germline V gives CDR1 SQVTM, CDR2 ANQGSEA. The CDR3 contains 13 residues. V dropped 6 bases and J dropped 4; count of bases not matched to a gene: 8. The CDR3 sequence is CSVAGQLFYGYTF. The CDR3 nucleotides are TGCAGCGTCGCGGGACAGCTGTTCTATGGCTACACCTTC. Drawing the rest from reference TRBV29-1 and TRBJ1-2, the complete variable domain is SAVISQKPSRDICQRGTSLTIQCQVDSQVTMMFWYRQQPGQSLTLIATANQGSEATYESGFVIDKFPISRPNLTFSTLTVSNMSPEDSSIYLCSVAGQLFYGYTFGSGTRLTVV.

This sequence joins TRBV25-1 and TRBJ1-5; a possible D gene is TRBD1 (5 bases). Trimming removed 5 bases from V and 3 bases from J, with 11 bases in between. The CDR3 has 14 amino acids. Germline V lookup: CDR1 MGHDK, CDR2 SYGVNS. The CDR3 nucleotides read TGTGCCAGCAGTTTGAGACAGTTCAATCAGCCCCAGCATTTT. Its translation is CASSLRQFNQPQHF.

The chain links TRBV11-2 to TRBJ2-7, with D hard to call. Germline loops: CDR1 SGHAT, CDR2 FQNNGV. The V end lost 3 bases, the J end lost 0 bases, and 9 bases lay between the germline ends. This CDR3 is 14 amino acids long. The CDR3 loop reads CASSFGLSSYEQYF. The CDR3 nucleotides are TGTGCCAGCAGCTTCGGTTTGAGCTCCTACGAGCAGTACTTC.

In this sample, this clone turned up once. The V call is TRBV6-5, the J call TRBJ2-1; 11 bases are shared with TRBD2. Looked up from germline, CDR1 is MNHEY and CDR2 is SVGAGI. CDR3 length: 16 residues. V lost 2 bases to trimming and J lost 8 bases; unmatched junction nucleotides: 8. DNA for the CDR3: TGTGCCAGCAGTTACACTAGCGGGAGCCTTAAACATGAGCAGTTCTTC. Protein product: CASSYTSGSLKHEQFF.

V is TRBV5-4 and J is TRBJ1-2; no definite D call. CDR1 SGHNT and CDR2 YYREEE come from the germline V gene (reference sequence). V was cut by 0 bases and J by 8 bases, with 20 bases left in between. The length of the CDR3 is 16 residues. In nucleotides, the CDR3 is TGTGCCAGCAGCTTGGCCGAGTGGAGGGCCGTCCTGGGCTACACCTTC. Translation gives CASSLAEWRAVLGYTF.

The chain joins TRBV7-9 to TRBJ2-7; D is uncertain. Germline V gives CDR1 SEHNR, CDR2 FQNEAQ (reference sequence). With 8 bases removed from V and 0 bases from J, the gap between germline ends came to 14 bases. The CDR3 loop spans 14 amino acids. CDR3 DNA: TGTGCCAGCTTAGAGGTGGAAAACTCCTACGAGCAGTACTTC. The encoded protein is CASLEVENSYEQYF.

The rearrangement links TRBV11-3 to TRBJ2-6; no definite D call. This CDR3 is 14 amino acids long. The V gene's germline CDR1 is SGHNT and CDR2 YENEEA. The ends were cut back, 5 bases at V and 2 bases at J, with 7 bases in the middle. This CDR3 is CASSPGAGANVLTF. The CDR3, as DNA: TGTGCCAGCAGCCCCGGTGCTGGGGCCAACGTCCTGACTTTC.

V gene TRBV7-9 combines with J gene TRBJ2-1, with TRBD2 matching over 7 bases. Germline CDR1 is SEHNR and CDR2 is FQNEAQ (reference sequence). Trimming took 5 bases from V and 4 from J; bases not matched to a gene: 8. This CDR3 spans 15 amino acids. DNA of the CDR3: TGTGCCAGCAGCCTAATGCGGGAGCAGTACAATGAGCAGTTCTTC. It specifies CASSLMREQYNEQFF.

J is TRBJ1-1 and V is TRBV5-4; the match to TRBD1 covers 8 bases. This CDR3 has 14 residues. Germline CDR1 and CDR2: SGHNT and YYREEE (reference sequence). Germline trimming cut 3 bases from V and 8 bases from J; bases unmatched to any gene: 9. CDR3: CASSSGQDNIEAFF. CDR3 sequence (DNA): TGTGCCAGCAGCTCGGGACAGGATAATATCGAAGCTTTCTTT.

In its sample, this clone was seen once. V and J are TRBV6-1 and TRBJ2-6, with 8 bases lining up with TRBD1. Germline lookup yields CDR1 MNHNS and CDR2 SASEGT. This CDR3 contains 18 residues. Germline trimming cut 4 bases from V and 0 bases from J; bases unmatched to any gene: 8. For the CDR3, the DNA is TGTGCCAGCAGTGGGGCGGGACAGGCCATCTCTGGGGCCAACGTCCTGACTTTC. Residues: CASSGAGQAISGANVLTF.

The genes are TRBV27 and TRBJ1-2; 7 bases align to TRBD1. The CDR3 sequence is 15 residues long. Germline V CDR1 and CDR2: MNHEY, SMNVEV (reference sequence). J lost 8 bases, V lost 5 bases, and 14 bases had no gene match. The CDR3: CASSRAGTALKGYTF. CDR3 DNA sequence: TGTGCCAGCAGTAGAGCCGGGACAGCCTTGAAGGGCTACACCTTC.